The 10 T cell receptor beta chains below all came from one sample that was sequenced in a study of CD8+ T cells in alopecia areata. Following RNA extraction, reverse transcription yielded cDNA that acted as the sequencing template. Repertoires were generated with immunoSEQ multiplex PCR, while TCRdb's copy carries only in-frame clones and drops some. The sample lists tens of thousands of clones; roughly 28% were seen once. As for treatment: oral pan-JAK inhibitor, 5-10 mg twice daily. Sequencing used CD8+ T cells sorted from blood, obtained at week 4, from a patient treated with tofacitinib. All receptors derive from a human donor with alopecia areata.

This rearrangement joins TRBV7-9 to TRBJ2-2, with TRBD2 identical over 10 bases. The germline CDR1 and CDR2 sequences are SEHNR and FQNEAQ (reference sequence). The CDR3 sequence is 15 residues long. V lost 3 bases to trimming and J lost 6 bases; unmatched junction nucleotides: 4. For the CDR3, the DNA is TGTGCCAGCAGCTTCCCGGGACTAGCGCCCGGGGAGCTGTTTTTT. Amino acids: CASSFPGLAPGELFF.

This clone was detected a few times. J is TRBJ2-4 and V is TRBV6-1; the match to TRBD1 covers 8 bases. Trimming cost V 2 bases and J 0 bases; bases outside gene matches: 3. This CDR3 contains 16 residues. The germline CDR1 and CDR2 sequences are MNHNS and SASEGT. The CDR3 DNA follows: TGTGCCAGCAGTGAAATGGGACAGGCAGCCAAAAACATTCAGTACTTC. This gives the protein CASSEMGQAAKNIQYF.

The CDR3 loop reads CSDSRDTQYF. The CDR3 coding sequence is TGCAGCGATTCCAGGGATACGCAGTATTTT. V is TRBV29-1 and J is TRBJ2-3, with D unresolved. The CDR3 sequence is 10 residues long. Germline lookup yields CDR1 SQVTM and CDR2 ANQGSEA. Trimming shortened V by 7 bases and J by 6 bases, and 8 bases separated the two germline ends.

The rearrangement links TRBV11-2 to TRBJ2-7; no clear D gene. V was shortened by 5 bases and J by 2 bases, with 4 bases between the two germline ends. Germline CDR1 reads SGHAT; CDR2 reads FQNNGV. This CDR3 spans 11 amino acids. The CDR3 spells CASSGAYEQYF. The DNA of the CDR3 is TGTGCCAGCAGCGGAGCCTACGAGCAGTACTTC. Using reference TRBV11-2 and TRBJ2-7 for the parts outside the CDR3, the full variable domain is EAGVAQSPRYKIIEKRQSVAFWCNPISGHATLYWYQQILGQGPKLLIQFQNNGVVDDSQLPKDRFSAERLKGVDSTLKIQPAKLEDSAVYLCASSGAYEQYFGPGTRLTVT.

The chain has TRBV5-1 and TRBJ2-1; weak D call: TRBD2 (6 bases). The CDR3 extends over 11 amino acids. V was shortened by 5 bases and J by 10 bases, with 10 bases between the two germline ends. CDR1 and CDR2 from the germline V gene are SGHRS and YFSETQ. This chain's CDR3 is CASRYGLEQFF. The CDR3 coding sequence is TGCGCCAGCAGGTACGGACTAGAGCAGTTCTTC.

This clone was counted between two and nine times. J is TRBJ2-7 and V is TRBV19, with D hard to call. The CDR3 consists of 11 residues. Trimming took 5 bases from V and 3 from J, leaving 5 bases between them. Germline V gene sequence: CDR1 LNHDA, CDR2 SQIVND (reference sequence). The CDR3 spells CASSSNYEQYF. CDR3 sequence (DNA): TGTGCCAGTAGTTCAAACTACGAGCAGTACTTC.

This chain joins TRBV14 and TRBJ2-3; maybe TRBD1 (6 bases). The CDR3 spans 15 residues. The germline gives CDR1 SGHDN, CDR2 FVKESK. V shed 4 bases and J shed 1 base, with 12 bases lying between them. The DNA of the CDR3 is TGTGCCAGCAGCCGCCGAGGGGGAGGCACAGATACGCAGTATTTT. It is translated as CASSRRGGGTDTQYF. Together with reference TRBV14 and TRBJ2-3, the CDR3 gives the full variable domain: EAGVTQFPSHSVIEKGQTVTLRCDPISGHDNLYWYRRVMGKEIKFLLHFVKESKQDESGMPNNRFLAERTGGTYSTLKVQPAELEDSGVYFCASSRRGGGTDTQYFGPGTRLTVL.

There are many counts of this clone. The V call is TRBV7-9, the J call TRBJ2-5; no definite D call. From germline, CDR1 is SEHNR and CDR2 FQNEAQ (reference sequence). V was pared by 6 bases and J by 1 base, with 6 bases between. CDR3 size: 12 residues. CDR3 amino acids: CASRSSQETQYF. CDR3 DNA sequence: TGTGCCAGCAGATCCTCCCAAGAGACCCAGTACTTC.

This chain links TRBV29-1 with TRBJ2-7; 9 nucleotides match TRBD1. The CDR3 has 14 amino acids. Germline V lookup: CDR1 SQVTM, CDR2 ANQGSEA. Losses at the gene ends were 4 bases for V and 2 bases for J; bases not matched to a gene: 6. The CDR3 here is CSVGAGQGAYEQYF. DNA of the CDR3: TGCAGCGTTGGTGCGGGACAGGGAGCCTACGAGCAGTACTTC.

The chain combines TRBV29-1 with TRBJ2-7; 12 nucleotides agree with TRBD2. This CDR3 spans 14 amino acids. Germline V gives CDR1 SQVTM, CDR2 ANQGSEA. Germline trimming cut 5 bases from V and 2 bases from J; bases unmatched to any gene: 4. The CDR3 spells CSVRLAGVTYEQYF. The DNA for the CDR3 is TGCAGCGTTCGACTAGCGGGAGTTACCTACGAGCAGTACTTC.